The 23 T cell receptor beta chains in this list originate from one sample, sequenced in a study of response to subunit inactivated influenza vaccine. TCRdb called the RT-PCR reads again in MiXCR, with one record for every CDR3 protein. This table holds about 780,000 distinct CDR3 sequences, approximately 18% found once. The sample here was PBMCs from blood, taken about 5 days after vaccination. Receptors originate from a man aged 50-59 years who received an inactivated influenza vaccine.

The chain is built from TRBV20-1 and TRBJ1-5, with D maybe TRBD1 (6 bases). Per the germline V gene, CDR1 is DFQATT and CDR2 is SNEGSKA (reference sequence). Trimming shortened V by 6 bases and J by 0 bases, and 12 bases separated the two germline ends. The CDR3 totals 14 residues. CDR3 sequence: CSAWTVNSNQPQHF. The DNA of the CDR3 is TGCAGTGCGTGGACAGTGAATAGCAATCAGCCCCAGCATTTT.

This clonotype was detected many times. The CDR3 here is CASQGPLYNEQFF. CDR3 coding DNA: TGTGCCAGCCAGGGACCGCTCTACAATGAGCAGTTCTTC. The V gene is TRBV7-9, the J gene TRBJ2-1; D may correspond to TRBD1 or TRBD2 (5 bases each). The CDR3 runs 13 residues. From germline, CDR1 is SEHNR and CDR2 FQNEAQ (reference sequence). The V end lost 8 bases, the J end lost 3 bases, and 11 bases lay between the germline ends.

This clonotype showed up just a few times. The V gene is TRBV6-6, the J gene TRBJ1-5, with D possibly being TRBD1 (5 bases). The CDR3 length is 12 residues. Trimming left V 7 bases short and J 7 bases short, with 11 bases between. Germline loops: CDR1 MNHNY, CDR2 SVGAGI (reference sequence). CDR3 region: CASNSWGQPQHF. In DNA form, the CDR3 reads TGTGCCAGCAACTCCTGGGGGCAGCCCCAGCATTTT.

This clonotype was detected a few times. The chain is built from TRBV7-9 and TRBJ2-5; D unclear. The CDR3 is made up of 12 amino acids. Per germline, CDR1 SEHNR and CDR2 FQNEAQ (reference sequence). The V end lost 4 bases, the J end lost 4 bases, and 7 bases lay between the germline ends. CDR3 nucleotide sequence: TGTGCCAGCAGCTCCCCCGCAGAGACCCAGTACTTC. It yields the protein CASSSPAETQYF.

V gene TRBV12-3 or TRBV12-4 combines with J gene TRBJ2-5, with D tentatively TRBD2 (5 bases). Trimming took 5 bases from V and 5 from J, leaving 12 bases between them. The CDR3 consists of 13 residues. The CDR3 DNA reads as TGTGCCAGCAGTCCACCCGGCGGGGAGACCCAGTACTTC. Its translation is CASSPPGGETQYF.

This clonotype has more than one count but fewer than ten. This chain connects TRBV19 to TRBJ2-2; 7 nucleotides align to TRBD2. The CDR3 contains 15 residues. The trim removed 10 bases at V and 3 bases at J, leaving 11 bases unmatched. Germline CDR1 LNHDA, CDR2 SQIVND (reference sequence). This chain's CDR3 is CATIGREWDTGELFF. The CDR3 DNA follows: TGTGCCACCATCGGGCGGGAGTGGGACACCGGGGAGCTGTTTTTT.

This clonotype appeared a few times. The chain joins TRBV6-1 to TRBJ2-7; 10 nucleotides align to TRBD1. The CDR3 contains 14 residues. With 5 bases clipped from V and 5 bases from J, the junction kept 6 bases outside the gene matches. CDR1 and CDR2 (germline): MNHNS, SASEGT. CDR3 loop: CASSRDRGLNEQYF. CDR3 in DNA: TGTGCCAGCAGTCGAGACAGGGGGCTGAACGAGCAGTACTTC.

This chain uses TRBV4-1 with TRBJ2-1, with a tentative D call TRBD1 (6 bases). The V and J ends lost 0 bases and 7 bases respectively, with 22 bases between them. This CDR3 contains 18 residues. Germline CDR1 is MGHRA and CDR2 is YSYEKL. The CDR3 bases are TGCGCCAGCAGCCAAGATAGGGGTTCGACAGGCTCAGGGAATGAGCAGTTCTTC. It is translated as CASSQDRGSTGSGNEQFF.

This rearrangement joins TRBV7-2 to TRBJ2-3, with D possibly TRBD2 on 6 matching bases. V dropped 2 bases and J dropped 1 base, with 10 bases sitting between them. From germline, CDR1 is SGHTA and CDR2 FQGNSA. This CDR3 has 15 amino acids. CDR3 sequence (DNA): TGTGCCAGCAGCTTATTATCTAGCGGCACAGATACGCAGTATTTT. Amino acid sequence: CASSLLSSGTDTQYF.

The chain employs TRBV7-2 and TRBJ2-2; TRBD2 matches at 7 bases. CDR3 length equals 16 residues. Germline V CDR1 and CDR2: SGHTA, FQGNSA. V trimming: 5 bases; J trimming: 3 bases; junction bases outside the gene matches: 9. CDR3 DNA sequence: TGTGCCAGCAGCCCGCCGAGCGGGATCCACACCGGGGAGCTGTTTTTT. This sequence encodes CASSPPSGIHTGELFF.

The V call is TRBV6-1, the J call TRBJ2-1; perhaps TRBD2 as D (6 bases). CDR3 length equals 14 residues. The germline gives CDR1 MNHNS, CDR2 SASEGT. Trimming cost V 5 bases and J 3 bases, with 11 bases left between them. CDR3: CASSTGTFYNEQFF. The CDR3 nucleotides are TGTGCCAGCAGTACCGGGACTTTCTACAATGAGCAGTTCTTC.

The chain employs TRBV15 and TRBJ2-5; 13 bases align to TRBD2. This CDR3 contains 16 residues. The germline V gene encodes CDR1 LNHNV and CDR2 YYDKDF (reference sequence). The trim removed 5 bases at V and 4 bases at J, leaving 7 bases unmatched. CDR3 in DNA: TGTGCCACCAGCGCCTGGACTAGCGGGAGCACAGAGACCCAGTACTTC. This encodes CATSAWTSGSTETQYF.

This clonotype appeared many times. The chain's CDR3 is CSVEDPQREAHNEQFF. The CDR3 DNA follows: TGCAGCGTTGAAGATCCCCAACGGGAGGCCCACAATGAGCAGTTCTTC. The chain combines TRBV29-1 with TRBJ2-1; 7 bases agree with TRBD2. The CDR3 is made up of 16 amino acids. Germline loops: CDR1 SQVTM, CDR2 ANQGSEA. J lost 5 bases, V lost 0 bases, and 10 bases had no gene match.

This chain uses TRBV12-3 or TRBV12-4 with TRBJ1-2, with D possibly being TRBD1 (5 bases). The CDR3 runs to 13 residues. V was shortened by 1 base and J by 5 bases, with 8 bases between the two germline ends. CDR3 DNA sequence: TGTGCCAGCAGTTTAGTGGGGGTTTATGGCTACACCTTC. It specifies CASSLVGVYGYTF.

J is TRBJ2-2 and V is TRBV15; TRBD2 matches at 12 bases. The CDR3 has 16 residues. Germline CDR1 is LNHNV and CDR2 is YYDKDF (reference sequence). Unmatched junction bases numbered 10, after V lost 8 bases and J lost 6 bases. CDR3 DNA sequence: TGTGCCACCGAGGATGTGCTAGCGGGAGGGCCCGGGGAGCTGTTTTTT. This translates into CATEDVLAGGPGELFF. The variable domain in full, with the rest retrieved from reference TRBV15 and TRBJ2-2, is DAMVIQNPRYQVTQFGKPVTLSCSQTLNHNVMYWYQQKSSQAPKLLFHYYDKDFNNEADTPDNFQSRRPNTSFCFLDIRSPGLGDTAMYLCATEDVLAGGPGELFFGEGSRLTVL.

Written as DNA, the CDR3 is TGTGCCAGCAGTAGAAGACAGGGAGGTAGGGACACTGAAGCTTTCTTT. Translated, it gives CASSRRQGGRDTEAFF. This chain connects TRBV12-3 or TRBV12-4 to TRBJ1-1; 7 nucleotides line up with TRBD1. After removal of 5 bases from V and 3 bases from J, the junction contained 12 bases not matched to a gene. This CDR3 is built from 16 residues.

This clonotype was picked up a small number of times. The J gene is TRBJ2-7, the V gene TRBV6-2 or TRBV6-3; 8 bases map to TRBD2. The CDR3 is 16 amino acids. CDR1 MNHEY and CDR2 SVGEGT come from the germline V gene. The V and J ends lost 8 bases and 5 bases, in that order; junction bases with no gene match: 17. The chain's CDR3 is CASSRGKQAGAHEQYF. The CDR3 DNA is TGTGCCAGCTCCCGGGGCAAACAAGCGGGAGCCCACGAGCAGTACTTC.

The V and J genes are TRBV6-2 or TRBV6-3 and TRBJ2-7; 9 nucleotides align to TRBD1. Germline V gives CDR1 MNHEY, CDR2 SVGEGT. This CDR3 has 15 amino acids. With 2 bases clipped from V and 1 base from J, the junction kept 3 bases outside the gene matches. The CDR3 loop reads CASSYGDRESYEQYF. CDR3 nucleotides: TGTGCCAGCAGTTACGGGGACAGGGAATCCTACGAGCAGTACTTC.

The chain uses TRBV4-2 and TRBJ2-1, with no clear D. V was shortened by 1 base and J by 0 bases, with 10 bases between the two germline ends. The germline gives CDR1 LGHNA, CDR2 YNFKEQ. This CDR3 region has 16 residues. Here the CDR3 reads CASSQVSRLSYNEQFF. The CDR3 DNA reads as TGTGCCAGCAGCCAAGTCAGCAGGCTCTCCTACAATGAGCAGTTCTTC.

V and J are TRBV7-8 and TRBJ2-1, with D maybe TRBD2 (7 bases). The CDR3 is made up of 15 amino acids. Germline V lookup: CDR1 SGHVS, CDR2 FQNEAQ. V lost 5 bases and J lost 5, with 16 bases in between. The CDR3 coding sequence is TGTGCCAGCAGCCCCTTGGGGGGGGCGGACAATGAGCAGTTCTTC. Protein: CASSPLGGADNEQFF. The whole variable domain, filled in from reference TRBV7-8 and TRBJ2-1, reads GAGVSQSPRYKVAKRGQDVALRCDPISGHVSLFWYQQALGQGPEFLTYFQNEAQLDKSGLPSDRFFAERPEGSVSTLKIQRTQQEDSAVYLCASSPLGGADNEQFFGPGTRLTVL.

This clonotype has a handful of counts. The chain has TRBV5-4 and TRBJ2-3, with unresolved D. Germline CDR1 reads SGHNT; CDR2 reads YYREEE (reference sequence). V was cut by 0 bases and J by 4 bases, with 6 bases left in between. The CDR3 covers 13 residues. The CDR3 sequence is CASSLERPDTQYF. The CDR3 bases are TGTGCCAGCAGCTTGGAACGGCCAGATACGCAGTATTTT.

This clonotype showed up just a few times. This chain links TRBV13 with TRBJ2-1, with 12 bases matching TRBD2. Trimming at V came to 4 bases and at J to 1 base, leaving 8 bases not matched to a gene. The CDR3 sequence is 18 residues long. Germline loops: CDR1 PRHDT, CDR2 FYEKMQ (reference sequence). DNA for the CDR3: TGTGCCAGCAGCTCCCTACAACTAGCGGGGGGATCCTACAATGAGCAGTTCTTC. This encodes CASSSLQLAGGSYNEQFF.

The table lists this clonotype with a few counts. This sequence joins TRBV29-1 and TRBJ2-7; perhaps TRBD1 as D (6 bases). CDR1 is SQVTM, CDR2 ANQGSEA, per germline. V lost 5 bases and J lost 0, with 11 bases in between. This CDR3 is 13 amino acids long. This CDR3 is CSVRTVSSYEQYF. The CDR3 DNA follows: TGCAGCGTTCGGACAGTGAGCTCCTACGAGCAGTACTTC.